The rows below give T cell receptor beta chains drawn from one sample of a study of shared clonotypes between healthy human individuals. Here immunoSEQ multiplex PCR was the method, and the copy in TCRdb shows in-frame clones only, minus some. The table shows 500,000 to 700,000 clones, with about 95% occurring only once. Sequencing used naive CD8+ T cells sorted from blood. These receptors were obtained from a woman younger than 45 in good health. Both conserved end residues are part of each CDR3. Fields, in order: J gene, V gene, clone size, D gene, CDR3 protein, CDR3 DNA. A D gene is named only where the DNA matches it firmly. Clone size appears in some rows only: once, few, many, or a class for an expanded clone.

j_gene: TRBJ1-1; v_gene: TRBV2; abundance: NA; d_gene: NA; CDR3aa: CASTTGNTEAFF; CDR3nt: TGTGCCAGCACCACAGGGAACACTGAAGCTTTCTTT
j_gene: TRBJ2-7; v_gene: TRBV29-1; abundance: NA; d_gene: NA; CDR3aa: CSVTPVGGAIYEQYF; CDR3nt: TGCAGCGTAACCCCGGTAGGGGGGGCGATCTACGAGCAGTACTTC
j_gene: TRBJ1-2; v_gene: TRBV9; abundance: NA; d_gene: TRBD1; CDR3aa: CASSTGGDSMATF; CDR3nt: TGTGCCAGCAGCACAGGGGGAGACTCGATGGCCACCTTC
j_gene: TRBJ1-1; v_gene: TRBV10-2; abundance: NA; d_gene: NA; CDR3aa: CASKQGPEAFF; CDR3nt: TGCGCCAGCAAACAGGGCCCTGAAGCTTTCTTT
j_gene: TRBJ2-7; v_gene: TRBV7-9; abundance: NA; d_gene: NA; CDR3aa: CASSRSTGIHYEQYF; CDR3nt: TGTGCCAGCAGCCGATCGACAGGAATACACTACGAGCAGTACTTC
j_gene: TRBJ2-7; v_gene: TRBV28; abundance: NA; d_gene: NA; CDR3aa: CASSPDPYEQYF; CDR3nt: TGTGCCAGCAGTCCGGACCCCTACGAGCAGTACTTC
j_gene: TRBJ2-1; v_gene: TRBV5-8; abundance: NA; d_gene: TRBD2; CDR3aa: CASSTGTSGTYNEQFF; CDR3nt: TGTGCCAGCTCAACCGGGACTAGCGGTACCTACAATGAGCAGTTCTTC
j_gene: TRBJ1-4; v_gene: TRBV14; abundance: NA; d_gene: NA; CDR3aa: CASSQGGPLPEKLFF; CDR3nt: TGTGCCAGCAGCCAAGGTGGGCCTTTGCCTGAAAAACTGTTTTTT
j_gene: TRBJ2-5; v_gene: TRBV25-1; abundance: few; d_gene: TRBD1; CDR3aa: CASSEMGTGGLETQYF; CDR3nt: TGTGCCAGCAGTGAAATGGGGACAGGGGGCTTGGAGACCCAGTACTTC
j_gene: TRBJ2-5; v_gene: TRBV6-5; abundance: NA; d_gene: TRBD2; CDR3aa: CASSSSGRAQETQYF; CDR3nt: TGTGCCAGCAGTTCTAGCGGGAGGGCCCAAGAGACCCAGTACTTC